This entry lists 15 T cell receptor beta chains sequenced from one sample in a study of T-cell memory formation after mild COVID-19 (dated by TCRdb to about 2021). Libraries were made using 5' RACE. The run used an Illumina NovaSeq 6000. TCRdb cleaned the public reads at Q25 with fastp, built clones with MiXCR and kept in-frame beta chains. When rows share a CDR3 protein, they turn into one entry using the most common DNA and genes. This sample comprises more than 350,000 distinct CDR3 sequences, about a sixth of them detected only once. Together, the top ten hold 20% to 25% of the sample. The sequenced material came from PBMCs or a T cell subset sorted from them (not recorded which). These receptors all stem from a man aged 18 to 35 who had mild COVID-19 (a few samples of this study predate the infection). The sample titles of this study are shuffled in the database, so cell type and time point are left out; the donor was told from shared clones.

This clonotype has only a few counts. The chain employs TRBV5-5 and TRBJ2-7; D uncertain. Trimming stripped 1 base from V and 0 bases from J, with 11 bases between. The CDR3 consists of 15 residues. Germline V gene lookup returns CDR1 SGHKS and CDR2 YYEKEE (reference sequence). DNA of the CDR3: TGTGCCAGCAGCTTGAACATATTGCTCTCCTACGAGCAGTACGTC. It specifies CASSLNILLSYEQYV.

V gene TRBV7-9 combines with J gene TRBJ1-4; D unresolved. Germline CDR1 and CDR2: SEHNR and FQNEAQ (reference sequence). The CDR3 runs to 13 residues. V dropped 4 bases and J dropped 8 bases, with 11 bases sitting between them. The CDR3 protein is CASSSQVAEKLFF. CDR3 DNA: TGTGCCAGCAGCTCCCAGGTGGCGGAAAAACTGTTTTTT.

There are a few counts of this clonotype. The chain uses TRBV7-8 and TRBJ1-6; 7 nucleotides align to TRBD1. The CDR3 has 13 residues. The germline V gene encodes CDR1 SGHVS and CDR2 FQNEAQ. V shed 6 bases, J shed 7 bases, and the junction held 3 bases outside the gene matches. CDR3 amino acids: CASRPGGNSPLHF. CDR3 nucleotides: TGTGCCAGCAGGCCAGGGGGGAATTCACCCCTCCACTTT.

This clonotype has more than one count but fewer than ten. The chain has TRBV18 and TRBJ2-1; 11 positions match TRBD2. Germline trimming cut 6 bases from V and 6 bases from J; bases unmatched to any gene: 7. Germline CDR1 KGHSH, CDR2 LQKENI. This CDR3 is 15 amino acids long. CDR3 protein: CASSATSGIVNEQFF. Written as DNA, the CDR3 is TGTGCCAGCTCTGCGACTAGCGGGATTGTCAATGAGCAGTTCTTC.

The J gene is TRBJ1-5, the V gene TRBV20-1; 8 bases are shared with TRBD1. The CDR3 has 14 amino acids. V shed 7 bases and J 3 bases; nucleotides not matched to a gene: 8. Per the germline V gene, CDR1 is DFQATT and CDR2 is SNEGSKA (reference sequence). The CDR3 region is CSVTGGRNNQPQHF. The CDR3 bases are TGCAGTGTTACAGGGGGACGTAACAATCAGCCCCAGCATTTT.

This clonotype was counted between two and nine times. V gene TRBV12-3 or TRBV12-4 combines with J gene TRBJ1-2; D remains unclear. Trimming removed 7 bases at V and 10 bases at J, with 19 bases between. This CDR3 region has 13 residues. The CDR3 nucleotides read TGTGCCAGCACCTTTTTCGGGAGCTCACCCTACACCTTC. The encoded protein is CASTFFGSSPYTF.

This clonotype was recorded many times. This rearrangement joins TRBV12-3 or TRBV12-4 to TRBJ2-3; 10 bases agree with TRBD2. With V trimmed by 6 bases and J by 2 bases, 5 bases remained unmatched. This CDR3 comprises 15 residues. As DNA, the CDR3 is TGTGCCAGCAGAAGCGGGGGGGGTACCACAGATACGCAGTATTTT. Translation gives CASRSGGGTTDTQYF.

The CDR3 nucleotides read TGTGCCAGCAGCGAACGGGACAGGGTACGGTCTAGCTCTGGAAACACCATATATTTT. This sequence encodes CASSERDRVRSSSGNTIYF. This chain uses TRBV3-1 with TRBJ1-3; 9 bases match TRBD1. Germline CDR1 and CDR2: LGHDT and YNNKEL (reference sequence). The CDR3 consists of 19 residues. V shed 5 bases and J 0 bases; nucleotides not matched to a gene: 14.

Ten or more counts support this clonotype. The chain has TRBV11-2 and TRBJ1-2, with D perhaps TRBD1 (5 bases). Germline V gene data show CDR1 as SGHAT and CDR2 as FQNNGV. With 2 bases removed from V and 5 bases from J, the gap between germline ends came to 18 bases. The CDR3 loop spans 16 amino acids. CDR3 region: CASSLYRGLEVYGYTF. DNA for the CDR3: TGTGCCAGCAGCTTATATCGGGGGTTGGAGGTTTATGGCTACACCTTC.

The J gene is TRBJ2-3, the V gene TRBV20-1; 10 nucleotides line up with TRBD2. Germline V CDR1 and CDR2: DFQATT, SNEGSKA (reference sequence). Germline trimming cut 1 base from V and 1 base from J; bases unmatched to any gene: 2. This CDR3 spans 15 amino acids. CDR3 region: CSARALAGGTDTQYF. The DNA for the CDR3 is TGCAGTGCTAGAGCCCTAGCGGGGGGCACAGATACGCAGTATTTT.

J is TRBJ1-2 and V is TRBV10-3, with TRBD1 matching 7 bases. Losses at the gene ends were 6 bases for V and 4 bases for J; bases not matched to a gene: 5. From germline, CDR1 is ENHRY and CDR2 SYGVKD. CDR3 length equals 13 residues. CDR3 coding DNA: TGTGCCATCAGGCCGGGACAGAGCTATGGCTACACCTTC. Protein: CAIRPGQSYGYTF.

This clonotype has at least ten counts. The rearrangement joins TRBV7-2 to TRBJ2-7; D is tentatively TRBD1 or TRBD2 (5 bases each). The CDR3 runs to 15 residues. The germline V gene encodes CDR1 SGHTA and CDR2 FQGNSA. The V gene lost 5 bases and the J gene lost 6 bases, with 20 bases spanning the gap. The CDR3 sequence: CASSHDQGWAGEQYF. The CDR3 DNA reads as TGTGCCAGCAGCCATGACCAGGGATGGGCGGGCGAGCAGTACTTC.

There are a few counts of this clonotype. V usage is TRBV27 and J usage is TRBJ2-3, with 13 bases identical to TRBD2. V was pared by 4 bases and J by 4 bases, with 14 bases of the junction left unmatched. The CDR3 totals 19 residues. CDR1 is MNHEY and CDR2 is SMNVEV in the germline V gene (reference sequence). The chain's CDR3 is CASSSRLAGGINMADTQYF. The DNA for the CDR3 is TGTGCCAGCAGTTCCCGACTAGCGGGGGGCATAAATATGGCAGATACGCAGTATTTT.

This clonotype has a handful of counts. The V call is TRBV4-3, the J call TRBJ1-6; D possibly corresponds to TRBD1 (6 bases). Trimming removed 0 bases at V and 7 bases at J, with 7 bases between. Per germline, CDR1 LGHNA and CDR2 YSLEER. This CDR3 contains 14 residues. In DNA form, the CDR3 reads TGCGCCAGCAGCCAAGAGGACAGCAATTCACCCCTCCACTTT. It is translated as CASSQEDSNSPLHF.

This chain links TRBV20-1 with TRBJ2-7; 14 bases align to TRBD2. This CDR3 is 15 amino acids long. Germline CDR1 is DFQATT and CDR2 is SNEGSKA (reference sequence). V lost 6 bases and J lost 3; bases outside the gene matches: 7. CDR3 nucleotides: TGCAGTGCCTGGACTAGCGGGGGGACTCGCTACGAGCAGTACTTC. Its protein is CSAWTSGGTRYEQYF.